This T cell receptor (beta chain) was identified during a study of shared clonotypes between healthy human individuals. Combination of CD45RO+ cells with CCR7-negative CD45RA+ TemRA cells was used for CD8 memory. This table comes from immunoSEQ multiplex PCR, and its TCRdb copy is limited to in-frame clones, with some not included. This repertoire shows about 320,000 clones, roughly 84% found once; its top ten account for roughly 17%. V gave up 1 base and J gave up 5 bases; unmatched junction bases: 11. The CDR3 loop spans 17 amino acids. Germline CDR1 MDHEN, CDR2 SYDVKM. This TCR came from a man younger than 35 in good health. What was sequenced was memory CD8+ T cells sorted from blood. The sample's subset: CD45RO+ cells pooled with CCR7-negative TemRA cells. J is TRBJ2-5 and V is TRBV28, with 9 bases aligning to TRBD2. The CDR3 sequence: CASSLSEWRGGAETQYF. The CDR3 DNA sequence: TGTGCCAGCAGTTTATCGGAATGGCGGGGGGGCGCGGAGACCCAGTACTTC.